Included here is one TCR beta chain sequence, with context. Its antigen is not known. These data belong to a study of cytotoxic CD8 clonotypes in ibrutinib-treated CLL. The study's findings and limits: Sustained-remission patients were sampled at different times than progressing patients were. At the start, clonality exceeded age-matched healthy donors and followed circulating CD8+ T-cell counts.

Targeted sequencing depth ranged from 1 in 200,000 to 1 in 1 million T cells. The method was immunoSEQ multiplex PCR; TCRdb's version includes in-frame clones alone and lacks a portion of them. The sample consists of 120,000 to 150,000 clones, about 72% of them appearing once. The CDR3 totals 14 residues. Trimming removed 4 bases from V and 6 bases from J, with 14 bases in between. Germline V gives CDR1 SGHNT, CDR2 YYREEE (reference sequence). This material consisted of PBMCs, taken after 12 months of ibrutinib treatment. The origin of this receptor is a human donor with chronic lymphocytic leukemia. The J gene is TRBJ1-3, the V gene TRBV5-4; D gene uncertain. CDR3 nucleotides: TGTGCCAGCAGCGGGCGGGTCCCCGAAAACACCATATATTTT. Translated: CASSGRVPENTIYF.